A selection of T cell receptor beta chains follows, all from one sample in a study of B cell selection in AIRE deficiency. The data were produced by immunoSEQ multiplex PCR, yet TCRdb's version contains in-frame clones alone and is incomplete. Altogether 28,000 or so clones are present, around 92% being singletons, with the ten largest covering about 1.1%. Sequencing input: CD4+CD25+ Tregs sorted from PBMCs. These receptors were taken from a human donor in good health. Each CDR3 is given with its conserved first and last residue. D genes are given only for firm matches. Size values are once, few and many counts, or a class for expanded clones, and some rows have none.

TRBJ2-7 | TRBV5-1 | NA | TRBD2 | TGCGCCAGCAGCGCCGGACTAGCGGGGCCCTCCTACGAGCAGTACTTC | CASSAGLAGPSYEQYF
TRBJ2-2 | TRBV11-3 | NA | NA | TGTGCCAGCAGCCCCGCGGGGGCAACCGGGGAGCTGTTTTTT | CASSPAGATGELFF
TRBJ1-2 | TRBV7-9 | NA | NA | TGTGCCAGCAGCCTATTATACGGCGGTGTCCTTAACTATGGCTACACCTTC | CASSLLYGGVLNYGYTF
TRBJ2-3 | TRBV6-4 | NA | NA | TGTGCCAGCAGTGACCACGCAGATACGCAGTATTTT | CASSDHADTQYF
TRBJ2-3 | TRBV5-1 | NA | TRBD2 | TGCGCCAGCAGCTTGGGTGCGGGGGTCACAGATACGCAGTATTTT | CASSLGAGVTDTQYF
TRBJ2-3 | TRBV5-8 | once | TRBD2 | TGTGCCAGCAGCATGGGGACTAGGGCCGACATAGATACGCAGTATTTT | CASSMGTRADIDTQYF
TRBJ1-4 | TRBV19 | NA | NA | TGTGCCACCTCCCTTGGGTGGGCTGAAAAACTGTTTTTT | CATSLGWAEKLFF
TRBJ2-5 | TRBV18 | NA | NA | TGTGCCAGCTCACCTAGGGTCCAAGAGACCCAGTACTTC | CASSPRVQETQYF
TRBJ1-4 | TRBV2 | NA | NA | TGTGCCAGCAGTGTTGGGGGGGTAGATGAAAAACTGTTTTTT | CASSVGGVDEKLFF
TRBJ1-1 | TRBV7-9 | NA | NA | TGTGCCAGCAGCTTAGGAATTGGGACCGAAGCTTTCTTT | CASSLGIGTEAFF
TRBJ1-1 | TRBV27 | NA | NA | TGTGCCAGCAGTTTATTGCGCGGCACTGAAGCTTTCTTT | CASSLLRGTEAFF
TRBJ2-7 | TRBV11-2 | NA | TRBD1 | TGTGCCAGCAGCTTTTTGACAGGGAAGACCTACGAGCAGTACTTC | CASSFLTGKTYEQYF
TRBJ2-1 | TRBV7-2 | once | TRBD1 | TGTGCCAGCAGCTTGGGCGGCCAGGGGGCCTACAATGAGCAGTTCTTC | CASSLGGQGAYNEQFF
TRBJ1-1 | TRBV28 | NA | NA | TGTGCCAGCAGGGCAGACCTGAACACTGAAGCTTTCTTT | CASRADLNTEAFF
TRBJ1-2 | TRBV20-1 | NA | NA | TGCAGTGCTAGCCAGGGTCAGGGCTACACCTTC | CSASQGQGYTF
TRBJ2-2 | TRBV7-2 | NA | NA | TGTGCCAGCAGCTTAGCGCTTAGCGCCGGGGAGCTGTTTTTT | CASSLALSAGELFF
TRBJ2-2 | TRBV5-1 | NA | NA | TGCGCCAGCAGCTTATTCAGGGGACTTGGCACCGGGGAGCTGTTTTTT | CASSLFRGLGTGELFF
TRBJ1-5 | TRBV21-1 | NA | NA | TGTGCCAGCAGCCCCCGGACAGGGGGCGAGGTTACATCAGAGGGCAATCAGCCCCAGCATTTT | CASSPRTGGEVTSEGNQPQHF
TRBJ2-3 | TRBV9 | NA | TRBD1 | TGTGCCAGCAGCCTACCTAACAGGGGCGCAGGCACAGATACGCAGTATTTT | CASSLPNRGAGTDTQYF
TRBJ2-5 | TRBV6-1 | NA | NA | TGTGCCAGCGGTCGGTTTCCACGAGAGACCCAGTACTTC | CASGRFPRETQYF
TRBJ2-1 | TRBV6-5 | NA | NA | TGTGCCAGCAGTAGGGGGGTTGAGCAGTTCTTC | CASSRGVEQFF
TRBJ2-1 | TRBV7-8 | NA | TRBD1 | TGTGCCAGCAGCTCATTGCAGGGGGCGCTGATCAAGTTCTTC | CASSSLQGALIKFF
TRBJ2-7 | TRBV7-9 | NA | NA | TGTGCCACCTCGGAGGTCCTCTACTCCTACGAGCAGTACTTC | CATSEVLYSYEQYF
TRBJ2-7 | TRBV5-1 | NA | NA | TGCGCCAGCCGCGCGAACTACGAGCAGTACTTC | CASRANYEQYF
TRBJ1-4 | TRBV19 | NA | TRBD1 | TGTGCCAGTAGTTCCGCAGGGGGAGAAGCTGAAAAACTGTTTTTT | CASSSAGGEAEKLFF
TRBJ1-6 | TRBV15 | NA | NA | TGTGCCACCAGCAGAGAGGGGCCTCCCCTCCACTTT | CATSREGPPLHF
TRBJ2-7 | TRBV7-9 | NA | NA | TGTGCCAGCGACTCTGTGACCTACGAGCAGTACTTC | CASDSVTYEQYF
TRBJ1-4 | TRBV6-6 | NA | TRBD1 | TGTGCCAGCAGTTACGGGACAGTGGATGGAAAACTGTTTTTT | CASSYGTVDGKLFF
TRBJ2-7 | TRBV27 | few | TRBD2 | TGTGCCAGCAGTCTAAAGCGGGGGGCCTCCTACGAGCAGTACTTC | CASSLKRGASYEQYF
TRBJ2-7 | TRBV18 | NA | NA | TGTGCCAGCTCACCAAACCTTGGGTGGGCCTACGAGCAGTACTTC | CASSPNLGWAYEQYF